Following are 8 T cell receptor beta chains from one sample sequenced in a study of cytomegalovirus exposure and HLA in healthy donors. Only in-frame clones appear in the TCRdb table, and some are missing; sequencing was by immunoSEQ multiplex PCR. The sample has around 90,000 clones; 80% to 85% are singletons. Sequenced sample: PBMCs. These receptors all come from a woman aged 18-29 years in good health and CMV-seropositive.

This sequence joins TRBV30 and TRBJ2-3; 9 bases agree with TRBD2. The V gene end was trimmed by 2 bases and the J gene end by 7 bases; junction bases not matched to a gene: 10. Germline lookup yields CDR1 GTSNPN and CDR2 SVGIG (reference sequence). The CDR3 loop spans 15 amino acids. The CDR3 here is CAWSSAGGPLNTQYF. The DNA of the CDR3 is TGTGCCTGGAGTTCCGCGGGGGGGCCCTTGAATACGCAGTATTTT.

V gene TRBV5-1 combines with J gene TRBJ2-2; TRBD1 agrees at 8 bases. CDR3 length equals 15 residues. With V trimmed by 5 bases and J by 0 bases, 3 bases remained unmatched. Germline V lookup: CDR1 SGHRS, CDR2 YFSETQ. The CDR3 spells CASRSGGPNTGELFF. The CDR3 DNA follows: TGCGCCAGCAGATCAGGGGGCCCGAACACCGGGGAGCTGTTTTTT.

The chain joins TRBV7-9 to TRBJ2-3, with 8 nucleotides matching TRBD2. Per germline, CDR1 SEHNR and CDR2 FQNEAQ (reference sequence). V was clipped by 3 bases and J by 1 base; unmatched bases: 6. CDR3 length equals 16 residues. CDR3 amino acids: CASSLEGRGGTDTQYF. The CDR3 nucleotides are TGTGCCAGCAGCTTGGAGGGGCGGGGGGGCACAGATACGCAGTATTTT.

This clone was seen only once. The gene calls are TRBV28 and TRBJ1-5; 9 bases are shared with TRBD1. The CDR3 spans 15 residues. V shed 5 bases, J shed 6 bases, and the junction held 8 bases outside the gene matches. Germline loops: CDR1 MDHEN, CDR2 SYDVKM. The CDR3 loop reads CASSQRQGVSQPQHF. CDR3 sequence (DNA): TGTGCCAGCAGTCAAAGACAGGGGGTTAGTCAGCCCCAGCATTTT. Full variable domain (outside the CDR3, taken from reference TRBV28 and TRBJ1-5): DVKVTQSSRYLVKRTGEKVFLECVQDMDHENMFWYRQDPGLGLRLIYFSYDVKMKEKGDIPEGYSVSREKKERFSLILESASTNQTSMYLCASSQRQGVSQPQHFGDGTRLSIL.

This rearrangement joins TRBV10-3 to TRBJ2-3, with 11 bases identical to TRBD1. This CDR3 is built from 14 residues. CDR1 and CDR2 (germline): ENHRY, SYGVKD. J was trimmed by 4 bases and V by 6 bases; bases with no gene match: 3. CDR3 coding DNA: TGTGCCATCAGAACGGGACAGGGGGCAGATACGCAGTATTTT. Translated: CAIRTGQGADTQYF.

The rearrangement joins TRBV7-8 to TRBJ1-2; tentative D call: TRBD1 (5 bases). Germline V gene sequence: CDR1 SGHVS, CDR2 FQNEAQ. V was trimmed by 6 bases and J by 4 bases, leaving 24 bases between them. This CDR3 has 17 amino acids. CDR3 protein: CASSYGAGNNPPYGYTF. CDR3 sequence (DNA): TGTGCCAGCAGTTATGGGGCAGGGAACAACCCCCCCTATGGCTACACCTTC.

The CDR3 loop is CASSKPAGPSYNEQFF. The DNA for the CDR3 is TGTGCCAGCAGCAAGCCCGCAGGGCCTTCCTACAATGAGCAGTTCTTC. V is TRBV21-1 and J is TRBJ2-1; TRBD1, the table's D call, lacks a check against the DNA. TRBV21-1 is classified as a pseudogene. The CDR3 is 16 amino acids.

The chain recombines TRBV18 with TRBJ2-4; 7 bases map to TRBD1. With V trimmed by 3 bases and J by 9 bases, 8 bases remained unmatched. CDR1 is KGHSH and CDR2 is LQKENI in the germline V gene. CDR3 length: 14 residues. The CDR3 bases are TGTGCCAGCTCACCCGGGACAGATAGCTTCATTCAGTACTTC. The encoded protein is CASSPGTDSFIQYF.